This TCR beta chain came from a study of spatial heterogeneity in lung cancer. Study overall: The count of detected beta-chain sequences consistently exceeded that of alpha-chain sequences.

Time point of the sample: sample taken at primary tumor resection. Whole RNA was taken from tumor, nontumor lung or frozen PBMC; it was then sequenced unsorted. The ends lost 5 bases at V and 5 bases at J; junction bases unmatched: 11. The germline gives CDR1 PRHDT, CDR2 FYEKMQ (reference sequence). This CDR3 region has 15 residues. This clonotype is medium-sized in the sample. No antigen is known for it. MiXCR was run by TCRdb on the 5' RACE reads, yielding one entry per CDR3 protein. The sample shows roughly 20,000 distinct CDR3 sequences, about 4.6% of them seen only once. Study outcomes and limitations: Ubiquitous expanded tumor TCRs were observed in blood more at resection than follow-up.

The source of this sequence is a male donor with early-stage non-small cell lung cancer. The V and J genes are TRBV13 and TRBJ1-2, with 7 bases matching TRBD1. The input for sequencing was PBMCs, taken at surgery. The CDR3 reads CASSGHGQETYGYTF. CDR3 DNA: TGTGCCAGCAGCGGCCATGGACAGGAGACTTATGGCTACACCTTC.